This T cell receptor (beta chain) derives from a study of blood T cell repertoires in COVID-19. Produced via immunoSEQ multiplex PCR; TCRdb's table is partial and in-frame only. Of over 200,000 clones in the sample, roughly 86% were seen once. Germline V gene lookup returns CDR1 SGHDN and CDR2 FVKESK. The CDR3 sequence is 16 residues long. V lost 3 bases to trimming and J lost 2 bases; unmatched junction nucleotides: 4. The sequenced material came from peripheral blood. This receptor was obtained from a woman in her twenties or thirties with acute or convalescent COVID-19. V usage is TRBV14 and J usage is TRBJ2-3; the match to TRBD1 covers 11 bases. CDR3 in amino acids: CASSQDRGLITDTQYF. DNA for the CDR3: TGTGCCAGCAGCCAGGACAGGGGGCTGATCACAGATACGCAGTATTTT.